This T cell receptor beta chain emerged from a study of spatial heterogeneity in lung cancer. Study results and limitations: Blood carried ubiquitous expanded tumor TCRs more at resection than follow-up.

Trimming took off 6 bases at V and 1 base at J, with 12 bases between the two ends. CDR3 length: 15 residues. CDR1 and CDR2 (germline): MNHEY, SVGAGI. Every individual TCR cDNA molecule carried its own unique molecular identifier, which allowed correction of PCR and sequencing errors. TCRdb re-called the 5' RACE reads through MiXCR, storing one row per CDR3 protein. The sample lists about 94,000 distinct CDR3 sequences, roughly a fifth seen once, with around a fifth in the top ten. The time point denotes: blood at routine non-recurrence follow-up after resection. For this clonotype: Its antigen is not identified.

V and J are TRBV6-5 and TRBJ2-2, with a possible D match to TRBD2 (6 bases). This sample comprised PBMCs, obtained at follow-up. The receptor comes from a male donor with early-stage non-small cell lung cancer. CDR3 sequence: CASSWDSRNTGELFF. CDR3 DNA: TGTGCCAGCAGCTGGGACTCCAGGAACACCGGGGAGCTGTTTTTT.